Listed below are T cell receptor beta chains from one sample, sequenced in a study of blood T cell repertoires in COVID-19. Clones were sequenced by immunoSEQ multiplex PCR, and TCRdb holds only the in-frame ones, with some missing. Of fewer than 200,000 clones listed, less than 90% were seen once; the top ten hold under 10%. Sequenced sample: peripheral blood. The receptors stem from an older woman with COVID-19, enrolled during active disease. The CDR3 runs from the conserved cysteine through the conserved F or W. D genes are given only for firm matches. The size entry is marked missing in some rows and otherwise reads once, few, many or a size class.

d_call,v_call,j_call,clone_size,cdr3_aa,cdr3_nt
.,TRBV28,TRBJ1-2,.,CASRGAANYGYTF,TGTGCCAGCAGGGGGGCTGCTAACTATGGCTACACCTTC
TRBD2,TRBV24-1,TRBJ2-5,.,CATSVAGGGGETQYF,TGTGCCACCAGTGTCGCCGGGGGGGGCGGGGAGACCCAGTACTTC
.,TRBV19,TRBJ1-5,.,CASSIGGAQPQHF,TGTGCCAGTAGTATCGGGGGAGCTCAGCCCCAGCATTTT
TRBD2,TRBV7-9,TRBJ2-1,.,CASSLAPGLAGSYNEQFF,TGTGCCAGCAGCTTAGCACCGGGACTAGCGGGCTCCTACAATGAGCAGTTCTTC
TRBD2,TRBV29-1,TRBJ2-1,.,CSAPSGGSWYNEQFF,TGCAGCGCCCCCTCGGGAGGGTCGTGGTACAATGAGCAGTTCTTC
.,TRBV5-8,TRBJ2-1,.,CASSMGASPDNEQFF,TGTGCCAGCAGTATGGGGGCTAGTCCAGACAATGAGCAGTTCTTC
.,TRBV14,TRBJ1-5,.,CASSLGIRQPQHF,TGTGCCAGCAGCCTGGGCATTAGGCAGCCCCAGCATTTT
.,TRBV28,TRBJ1-1,once,CASSLKVRGTEAFF,TGTGCCAGCAGTTTAAAGGTGAGAGGGACTGAAGCTTTCTTT
TRBD2,TRBV30,TRBJ2-3,few,CAWSLLAGGAGQYF,TGTGCCTGGAGCCTACTAGCGGGGGGCGCGGGGCAGTATTTT
TRBD1,TRBV6-1,TRBJ1-5,.,CASSERDRGDLRQPQHF,TGTGCCAGCAGTGAAAGGGACAGGGGGGACTTGAGGCAGCCCCAGCATTTT
.,TRBV3-1/TRBV3-2,TRBJ1-1,.,CASSPTGANTEAFF,TGTGCCAGCAGTCCGACAGGAGCGAACACTGAAGCTTTCTTT
.,TRBV4-3,TRBJ2-7,.,CASSLKTATYEQYF,TGCGCCAGCAGCCTCAAGACAGCGACCTACGAGCAGTACTTC
.,TRBV5-4,TRBJ2-3,.,CASSPGLGGRDTQYF,TGTGCCAGCAGCCCGGGACTAGGGGGCAGAGATACGCAGTATTTT
.,TRBV20-1,TRBJ2-4,.,CSASRPSSLNIQYF,TGCAGTGCTAGTCGGCCTAGTTCTCTAAACATTCAGTACTTC
.,TRBV7-2,TRBJ1-2,.,CASSFRGGYGYTF,TGTGCCAGCAGCTTCAGGGGCGGCTATGGCTACACCTTC
TRBD2,TRBV24-1,TRBJ2-3,.,CATSDLRSSGGTDTQYF,TGTGCCACCAGTGATTTAAGGTCTAGCGGCGGCACAGATACGCAGTATTTT
.,TRBV20-1,TRBJ1-2,.,CSASRGNGYTF,TGCAGTGCTAGTCGAGGAAATGGCTACACCTTC
.,TRBV7-2,TRBJ2-1,.,CASSLSNRWSSYNEQFF,TGTGCCAGCAGCTTATCGAACAGGTGGAGCTCCTACAATGAGCAGTTCTTC
TRBD2,TRBV29-1,TRBJ2-3,.,CSGKAGPGLDTQYF,TGCAGCGGTAAAGCGGGACCAGGATTGGATACGCAGTATTTT
.,TRBV7-2,TRBJ1-4,once,CASSLEGRGGEKLFF,TGTGCCAGCAGCTTAGAAGGCAGGGGTGGGGAAAAACTGTTTTTT
.,TRBV28,TRBJ1-1,.,CASSQQGPEAFF,TGTGCCAGCAGTCAACAGGGACCTGAAGCTTTCTTT
.,TRBV5-1,TRBJ2-7,.,CASSIPSYEQYF,TGCGCCAGCAGCATACCTAGCTACGAGCAGTACTTC
TRBD1,TRBV27,TRBJ2-2,.,CASSLIGGARTGELFF,TGTGCCAGCAGTTTAATAGGGGGCGCGCGAACCGGGGAGCTGTTTTTT
.,TRBV19,TRBJ1-5,.,CASSIQGAGRNQPQHF,TGTGCCAGTAGTATTCAGGGAGCGGGACGAAATCAGCCCCAGCATTTT
TRBD2,TRBV5-1,TRBJ2-1,.,CASSLAGAGGLNEQFF,TGCGCCAGCAGCTTGGCCGGAGCGGGAGGGCTCAATGAGCAGTTCTTC
TRBD2,TRBV5-4,TRBJ2-1,.,CASSIGLVGNNEQFF,TGTGCCAGCAGCATAGGACTAGTAGGTAATAATGAGCAGTTCTTC
TRBD2,TRBV28,TRBJ2-3,.,CASSLAGLGTSGRGGTDTQYF,TGTGCCAGCAGTTTGGCCGGTTTGGGGACTAGCGGGAGGGGGGGGACAGATACGCAGTATTTT
TRBD1,TRBV4-3,TRBJ1-3,.,CASSQKEGAELGNTIYF,TGCGCCAGCAGCCAAAAGGAGGGGGCAGAGCTAGGAAACACCATATATTTT
TRBD2,TRBV29-1,TRBJ2-2,.,CSATLAGEDTGELFF,TGCAGCGCCACACTAGCGGGAGAGGACACCGGGGAGCTGTTTTTT
TRBD1,TRBV18,TRBJ2-2,.,CASSRTPGDRTGTGELFF,TGTGCCAGCTCCCGAACCCCAGGGGACAGAACGGGCACCGGGGAGCTGTTTTTT
.,TRBV12-3/TRBV12-4,TRBJ1-5,few,CASSLDTNQPQHF,TGTGCCAGCAGTTTGGACACCAATCAGCCCCAGCATTTT
.,TRBV2,TRBJ2-2,.,CASSFDRIAGELFF,TGTGCCAGCAGTTTCGACAGGATTGCCGGGGAGCTGTTTTTT
.,TRBV5-1,TRBJ2-2,.,CASSLVSPYIGAGELFF,TGCGCCAGCAGCTTGGTTTCCCCTTATATCGGAGCCGGGGAGCTGTTTTTT
.,TRBV4-3,TRBJ1-3,.,CASSQFPPEGGLSGNTIYF,TGCGCCAGCAGCCAATTTCCCCCCGAGGGGGGGCTGTCTGGAAACACCATATATTTT
TRBD2,TRBV7-6,TRBJ2-2,.,CASSPIAGTNTGELFF,TGTGCCAGCAGCCCGATAGCGGGGACGAACACCGGGGAGCTGTTTTTT
.,TRBV29-1,TRBJ2-1,.,CSVEGLSSYNEQFF,TGCAGCGTTGAAGGACTTAGCTCCTACAATGAGCAGTTCTTC
TRBD2,TRBV28,TRBJ2-7,.,CASSLGGRGSYEQYF,TGTGCCAGCAGTTTGGGCGGGAGGGGAAGCTACGAGCAGTACTTC
TRBD2,TRBV9,TRBJ2-5,.,CASSSGLAGTQETQYF,TGTGCCAGCAGCTCCGGACTAGCGGGAACCCAAGAGACCCAGTACTTC
.,TRBV7-8,TRBJ2-5,once,CASSLFQQETQYF,TGTGCCAGCAGCTTATTTCAACAAGAGACCCAGTACTTC
TRBD1,TRBV6-2/TRBV6-3,TRBJ2-7,few,CASSYGGQGATSSYEQYF,TGTGCCAGCAGTTACGGGGGACAGGGGGCCACGAGCTCCTACGAGCAGTACTTC
.,TRBV15,TRBJ2-2,.,CATSRDVSGGELFF,TGTGCCACCAGCAGAGATGTGAGCGGAGGGGAGCTGTTTTTT
TRBD2,TRBV4-3,TRBJ2-5,.,CASSQAGRAEETQYF,TGCGCCAGCAGCCAAGCCGGGAGGGCCGAGGAGACCCAGTACTTC
TRBD2,TRBV6-2/TRBV6-3,TRBJ2-1,once,CASSKPGTSGFF,TGTGCCAGCAGTAAGCCCGGGACTAGTGGGTTCTTC
TRBD1,TRBV7-2,TRBJ2-7,once,CASSLGTGSGEQYF,TGTGCCAGCAGCTTGGGGACAGGGAGTGGCGAGCAGTACTTC